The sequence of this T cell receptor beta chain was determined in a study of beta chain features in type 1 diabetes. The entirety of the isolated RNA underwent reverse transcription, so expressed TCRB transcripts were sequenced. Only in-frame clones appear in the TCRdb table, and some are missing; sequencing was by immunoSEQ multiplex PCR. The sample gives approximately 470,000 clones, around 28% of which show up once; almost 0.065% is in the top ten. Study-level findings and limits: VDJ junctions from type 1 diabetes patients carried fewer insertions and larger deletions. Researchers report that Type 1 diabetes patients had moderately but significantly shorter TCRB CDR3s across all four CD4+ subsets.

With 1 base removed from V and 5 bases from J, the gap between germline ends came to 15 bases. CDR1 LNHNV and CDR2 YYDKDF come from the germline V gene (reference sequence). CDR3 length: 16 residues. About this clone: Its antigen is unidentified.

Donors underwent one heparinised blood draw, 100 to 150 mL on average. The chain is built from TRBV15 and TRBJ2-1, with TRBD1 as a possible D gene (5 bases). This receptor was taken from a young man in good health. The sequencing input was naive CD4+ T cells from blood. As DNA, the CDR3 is TGTGCCACCAGCAGAGGAACCTGGGAAGGGGACAATGAGCAGTTCTTC. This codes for CATSRGTWEGDNEQFF.